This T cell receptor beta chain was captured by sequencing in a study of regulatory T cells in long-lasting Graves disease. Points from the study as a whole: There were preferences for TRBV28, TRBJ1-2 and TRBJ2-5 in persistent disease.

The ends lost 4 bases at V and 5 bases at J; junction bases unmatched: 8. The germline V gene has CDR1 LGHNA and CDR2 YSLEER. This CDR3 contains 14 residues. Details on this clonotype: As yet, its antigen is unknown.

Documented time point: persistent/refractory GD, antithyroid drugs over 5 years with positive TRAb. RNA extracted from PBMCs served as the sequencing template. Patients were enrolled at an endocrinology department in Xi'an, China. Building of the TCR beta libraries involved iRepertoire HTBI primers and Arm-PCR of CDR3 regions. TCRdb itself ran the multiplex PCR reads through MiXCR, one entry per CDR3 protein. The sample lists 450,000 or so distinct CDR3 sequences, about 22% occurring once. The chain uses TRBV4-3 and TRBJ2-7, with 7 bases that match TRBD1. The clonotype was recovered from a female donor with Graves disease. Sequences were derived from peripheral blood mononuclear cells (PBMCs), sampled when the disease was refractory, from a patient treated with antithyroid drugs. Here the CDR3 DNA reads TGCGCCAGCAGCCTTCGAACAGGGGTCGACGAGCAGTACTTC. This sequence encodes CASSLRTGVDEQYF.